These 27 T cell receptor beta chains originate from one sample sequenced in a study of T cell changes during pregnancy in multiple sclerosis. Sequencing was performed with immunoSEQ multiplex PCR; in TCRdb, only in-frame clones are kept and a portion is missing. The repertoire holds about 38,000 clones, with around 90% as singletons. Material: CD4+ T cells from peripheral blood mononuclear cells, obtained before pregnancy. The receptors derive from a female donor with multiple sclerosis, enrolled in a pregnancy study.

To note about this clone: The junction departs from the called germline gene at one end, perhaps through a read error. The chain employs TRBV18 and TRBJ2-3; D is ambiguous. The CDR3 has 13 residues. CDR1 is KGHSH, CDR2 LQKENI, per germline. The CDR3 DNA reads as TGTGCCAGTTCACCCCTACCAGGAGATACGCAGTATTTT. Its translation: CASSPLPGDTQYF.

This chain uses TRBV6-5 with TRBJ2-7, with a weak D call TRBD1 (6 bases). V was clipped by 5 bases and J by 3 bases, with 14 bases between them. The germline V gene has CDR1 MNHEY and CDR2 SVGAGI. The CDR3 runs 14 residues. CDR3 sequence reads: CASSIWDNHYEQYF. CDR3 DNA: TGTGCCAGCAGTATCTGGGACAACCACTACGAGCAGTACTTC.

Within the sample, this clone is medium-sized. The junction differs from germline at one of its ends, possibly a read error. The V and J genes are TRBV2 and TRBJ1-5; D remains ambiguous. CDR1 and CDR2 from the germline V gene are SNHLY and FYNNEI. The CDR3 runs to 16 residues. CDR3 loop: CASREDGDGSNQPQHF. The CDR3 DNA sequence: TGTGCCAGCAGGGAAGACGGTGACGGGAGCAATCAGCCCCAGCATTTT.

The chain couples TRBV30 to TRBJ2-3; D ambiguous. V was cut by 4 bases and J by 2 bases, with 10 bases left in between. This CDR3 has 13 residues. The germline gives CDR1 GTSNPN, CDR2 SVGIG (reference sequence). The CDR3 spells CAWTVLSTDTQYF. The CDR3 DNA reads as TGTGCCTGGACAGTTCTCTCCACAGATACGCAGTATTTT.

J is TRBJ1-2 and V is TRBV14; D is undetermined. The V end lost 0 bases, the J end lost 8 bases, and 16 bases lay between the germline ends. The CDR3 sequence is 15 residues long. Germline CDR1 SGHDN, CDR2 FVKESK. The CDR3 loop is CASSQDLGGIQGYTF. In DNA, the CDR3 is TGTGCCAGCAGCCAAGATCTCGGAGGGATTCAGGGCTACACCTTC.

CDR3 residues: CSGGTGYTGELFF. As DNA, the CDR3 is TGCAGCGGCGGGACAGGGTACACCGGGGAGCTGTTTTTT. The V and J genes are TRBV29-1 and TRBJ2-2, with 9 bases identical to TRBD1. V was pared by 7 bases and J by 3 bases, with 3 bases of the junction left unmatched. The CDR3 has 13 residues. CDR1 is SQVTM and CDR2 is ANQGSEA in the germline V gene.

The chain carries TRBV25-1 and TRBJ2-6; possibly TRBD2 for D (5 bases). Trimming cost V 6 bases and J 2 bases, with 5 bases left between them. The germline V gene encodes CDR1 MGHDK and CDR2 SYGVNS. This CDR3 contains 13 residues. The CDR3 DNA is TGTGCCAGCAGCGGGACTGGGGCCAACGTCCTGACTTTC. Encoded protein: CASSGTGANVLTF. Full variable domain (missing parts from reference TRBV25-1 and TRBJ2-6): EADIYQTPRYLVIGTGKKITLECSQTMGHDKMYWYQQDPGMELHLIHYSYGVNSTEKGDLSSESTVSRIRTEHFPLTLESARPSHTSQYLCASSGTGANVLTFGAGSRLTVL.

The CDR3 DNA is TGTGCCAGCAGCGGGGGGCAGGGTCCCTATGGCTACACCTTC. Protein sequence: CASSGGQGPYGYTF. The chain combines TRBV9 with TRBJ1-2; TRBD1 is a possible D gene (6 bases). V lost 3 bases, J lost 4 bases, and 13 bases lay in between. CDR3 length: 14 residues. The germline V gene has CDR1 SGDLS and CDR2 YYNGEE.

The chain couples TRBV12-5 to TRBJ1-5; D is perhaps TRBD1 (6 bases). Trimming took 0 bases from V and 5 from J, leaving 11 bases between them. Germline V gene lookup returns CDR1 LGHNT and CDR2 FRNRAP. The CDR3 sequence is 15 residues long. This chain's CDR3 is CASGLVGGGYQPQHF. For the CDR3, the DNA is TGTGCTAGTGGTTTGGTAGGGGGGGGATATCAGCCCCAGCATTTT.

The V and J genes are TRBV7-9 and TRBJ2-1; 9 nucleotides match TRBD1. CDR1 is SEHNR, CDR2 FQNEAQ, per germline (reference sequence). J gave up 2 bases and V 3 bases, and 8 bases lay outside the gene matches. This CDR3 is 17 amino acids long. The CDR3 spells CASSFSRTGGAYNEQFF. The CDR3, as DNA: TGTGCCAGCAGCTTTTCTCGAACAGGGGGCGCCTACAATGAGCAGTTCTTC.

The chain carries TRBV5-1 and TRBJ1-1; D not resolved. V was clipped by 1 base and J by 3 bases, with 7 bases between them. This CDR3 has 13 amino acids. Germline CDR1 is SGHRS and CDR2 is YFSETQ. The CDR3 here is CASSLPGDTEAFF. The CDR3 DNA follows: TGCGCCAGCAGCTTGCCCGGGGACACTGAAGCTTTCTTT.

This clone showed up just once. This sequence joins TRBV27 and TRBJ1-3; D remains ambiguous. CDR3 size: 14 residues. Deletions cut 0 bases from V and 7 bases from J, with 10 bases between. Germline assignment: CDR1 MNHEY and CDR2 SMNVEV (reference sequence). CDR3 loop: CASSLSRVGNTIYF. The CDR3 nucleotides read TGTGCCAGCAGTTTATCGAGGGTTGGGAACACCATATATTTT.

V and J are TRBV5-1 and TRBJ2-1; 11 bases align to TRBD2. The trim removed 3 bases at V and 6 bases at J, leaving 5 bases unmatched. CDR1 is SGHRS and CDR2 is YFSETQ in the germline V gene. The CDR3 runs 15 residues. CDR3 loop: CASSYLAGGSNEQFF. The DNA for the CDR3 is TGCGCCAGCAGCTACCTAGCGGGGGGATCCAATGAGCAGTTCTTC.

The chain carries TRBV18 and TRBJ2-1, with D possibly matching TRBD2 (6 bases). The CDR3 covers 15 residues. Trimming stripped 3 bases from V and 9 bases from J, with 18 bases between. Per the germline V gene, CDR1 is KGHSH and CDR2 is LQKENI. As DNA, the CDR3 is TGTGCCAGCTCACCGGGTCTTACGGGGGTGGGTGAGCAGTTCTTC. This encodes CASSPGLTGVGEQFF.

This clone came up once. This rearrangement joins TRBV10-3 to TRBJ2-5, with TRBD1 matching 9 bases. The germline V gene encodes CDR1 ENHRY and CDR2 SYGVKD. J gave up 2 bases and V 8 bases, and 6 bases lay outside the gene matches. The CDR3 is made up of 14 amino acids. As DNA, the CDR3 is TGTGCCATCCTTTGGACAGGGGATCAAGAGACCCAGTACTTC. As protein: CAILWTGDQETQYF.

The chain carries TRBV7-9 and TRBJ1-1; D is unresolved. The CDR3 consists of 15 residues. Germline V gene lookup returns CDR1 SEHNR and CDR2 FQNEAQ (reference sequence). Deletions cut 5 bases from V and 5 bases from J, with 18 bases between. CDR3 loop: CASSPGSWLETEAFF. As DNA, the CDR3 is TGTGCCAGCAGCCCCGGAAGTTGGTTGGAGACTGAAGCTTTCTTT.

This chain's CDR3 is CASSPGAKTEAFF. As DNA, the CDR3 is TGTGCCAGCTCTCCAGGTGCCAAGACTGAAGCTTTCTTT. The V and J genes are TRBV2 and TRBJ1-1; D unclear. CDR3 length equals 13 residues. CDR1 and CDR2 from the germline V gene are SNHLY and FYNNEI. V was clipped by 8 bases and J by 5 bases, with 15 bases between them.

The chain combines TRBV2 with TRBJ1-4; TRBD1 aligns across 7 bases. The length of the CDR3 is 12 residues. V shed 6 bases, J shed 8 bases, and the junction held 3 bases outside the gene matches. Germline V CDR1 and CDR2: SNHLY, FYNNEI. CDR3 DNA: TGTGCCAGCAGACAGGGGCAAGAAAAACTGTTTTTT. Its translation: CASRQGQEKLFF.

J is TRBJ2-6 and V is TRBV7-2; no definite D call. CDR1 is SGHTA, CDR2 FQGNSA, per germline. The CDR3 consists of 16 residues. V lost 3 bases, J lost 0 bases, and 9 bases lay in between. DNA for the CDR3: TGTGCCAGCAGCTTGACGGGTTTCTCTGGGGCCAACGTCCTGACTTTC. Residues: CASSLTGFSGANVLTF.

This chain connects TRBV10-3 to TRBJ2-1; D is perhaps TRBD2 (5 bases). This CDR3 contains 19 residues. Germline CDR1 is ENHRY and CDR2 is SYGVKD. V dropped 11 bases and J dropped 0 bases, with 29 bases sitting between them. CDR3 DNA: TGTGCCTCGAAAACCGCCCAGGACTTTGCCTTCAGCTCCTACAATGAGCAGTTCTTC. Its protein is CASKTAQDFAFSSYNEQFF.

V and J are TRBV4-1 and TRBJ1-5; D possibly corresponds to TRBD1 (5 bases). The V end was cut by 0 bases, the J end by 7 bases, with 7 bases between. The CDR3 loop spans 13 amino acids. The germline gives CDR1 MGHRA, CDR2 YSYEKL. The CDR3 spells CASSQDRQQPQHF. The CDR3 DNA reads as TGCGCCAGCAGCCAAGATCGACAGCAGCCCCAGCATTTT.

The CDR3 loop reads CASSVATGIDTGELFF. CDR3 nucleotides: TGTGCCAGCAGCGTAGCTACCGGGATAGACACCGGGGAGCTGTTTTTT. The chain is built from TRBV9 and TRBJ2-2; possible D gene TRBD2, 5 bases. The V end lost 0 bases, the J end lost 3 bases, and 12 bases lay between the germline ends. The CDR3 covers 16 residues. Germline CDR1 reads SGDLS; CDR2 reads YYNGEE.

The chain carries TRBV5-1 and TRBJ1-4; 11 bases are shared with TRBD1. The J segment lost 8 bases and the V segment lost 2 bases, leaving 8 bases of the junction unmatched. Germline V gene data show CDR1 as SGHRS and CDR2 as YFSETQ. The CDR3 totals 16 residues. In nucleotides, the CDR3 is TGCGCCAGCAGCTTCGGACAGGGGGCCCTTCACGAAAAACTGTTTTTT. The encoded protein is CASSFGQGALHEKLFF. The full variable domain, rest sourced from reference TRBV5-1 and TRBJ1-4, is KAGVTQTPRYLIKTRGQQVTLSCSPISGHRSVSWYQQTPGQGLQFLFEYFSETQRNKGNFPGRFSGRQFSNSRSEMNVSTLELGDSALYLCASSFGQGALHEKLFFGSGTQLSVL.

This sequence joins TRBV6-1 and TRBJ2-5, with 10 bases lining up with TRBD2. The CDR3 consists of 15 residues. Germline V gene lookup returns CDR1 MNHNS and CDR2 SASEGT. V lost 3 bases to trimming and J lost 3 bases; unmatched junction nucleotides: 4. CDR3 loop: CASSDPAGGEETQYF. In DNA, the CDR3 is TGTGCCAGCAGTGATCCAGCGGGGGGGGAAGAGACCCAGTACTTC.

The rearrangement joins TRBV6-5 to TRBJ1-6, with D hard to call. This CDR3 has 16 amino acids. Germline-derived CDR1 and CDR2 are MNHEY and SVGAGI. The V gene lost 0 bases and the J gene lost 0 bases, with 6 bases spanning the gap. CDR3 protein: CASSYSILSYNSPLHF. In nucleotides, the CDR3 is TGTGCCAGCAGTTACTCTATCCTCTCCTATAATTCACCCCTCCACTTT.

CDR3 nucleotides: TGTGCCAGCAGCGGCCGACTAGTTTCTGGCACAGATACGCAGTATTTT. This encodes CASSGRLVSGTDTQYF. The chain couples TRBV7-8 to TRBJ2-3; tentatively, D is TRBD2 (6 bases). Germline loops: CDR1 SGHVS, CDR2 FQNEAQ. CDR3 length: 16 residues. V lost 5 bases, J lost 1 base, and 16 bases lay in between.

The chain employs TRBV19 and TRBJ1-5; no firm D call. The CDR3 spans 14 residues. The V end lost 2 bases, the J end lost 0 bases, and 5 bases lay between the germline ends. Germline V CDR1 and CDR2: LNHDA, SQIVND (reference sequence). This chain's CDR3 is CASSIRDSNQPQHF. The CDR3 nucleotides read TGTGCCAGTAGTATAAGAGATAGCAATCAGCCCCAGCATTTT. Together with reference TRBV19 and TRBJ1-5, the CDR3 gives the full variable domain: DGGITQSPKYLFRKEGQNVTLSCEQNLNHDAMYWYRQDPGQGLRLIYYSQIVNDFQKGDIAEGYSVSREKKESFPLTVTSAQKNPTAFYLCASSIRDSNQPQHFGDGTRLSIL.